These 20 T cell receptor beta chains share one sample of origin, sequenced in a study of cytomegalovirus exposure and HLA in healthy donors. In the PCR, 60 Vbeta and 13 Jbeta primers were used. Here immunoSEQ multiplex PCR was the method, and the copy in TCRdb shows in-frame clones only, minus some. This table holds 120,000 to 150,000 clones, roughly 76% found once. Sequencing was performed on PBMCs. The receptors stem from a female donor in good health and CMV-seronegative.

The V gene is TRBV7-2, the J gene TRBJ1-1; 8 positions agree with TRBD1. Germline lookup yields CDR1 SGHTA and CDR2 FQGNSA. The CDR3 extends over 12 amino acids. Germline trimming cut 5 bases from V and 7 bases from J; bases unmatched to any gene: 3. For the CDR3, the DNA is TGTGCCAGCAGCCAGACAGGGGTTGAAGCTTTCTTT. It encodes CASSQTGVEAFF.

This chain joins TRBV5-6 and TRBJ1-5; 7 positions match TRBD1. Germline V gives CDR1 SGHDT, CDR2 YYEEEE. J gave up 4 bases and V 1 base, and 8 bases lay outside the gene matches. The CDR3 has 16 residues. The CDR3 DNA sequence: TGTGCCAGCAGCTTGAGCCCGGGACAGCGAAATCAGCCCCAGCATTTT. This gives the protein CASSLSPGQRNQPQHF.

This clone was counted once. This rearrangement joins TRBV19 to TRBJ2-3; 11 bases are a match to TRBD2. The CDR3 loop spans 15 amino acids. V lost 4 bases to trimming and J lost 2 bases; unmatched junction nucleotides: 2. CDR1 is LNHDA and CDR2 is SQIVND in the germline V gene (reference sequence). The CDR3 spells CASSKGLADTDTQYF. The CDR3, as DNA: TGTGCCAGTAGTAAGGGACTAGCGGACACAGATACGCAGTATTTT. Based on the CDR3 plus reference TRBV19 and TRBJ2-3, the full variable domain is DGGITQSPKYLFRKEGQNVTLSCEQNLNHDAMYWYRQDPGQGLRLIYYSQIVNDFQKGDIAEGYSVSREKKESFPLTVTSAQKNPTAFYLCASSKGLADTDTQYFGPGTRLTVL.

The V call is TRBV27, the J call TRBJ2-5, with 9 positions matching TRBD2. The trim removed 2 bases at V and 0 bases at J, leaving 1 base unmatched. CDR1 is MNHEY, CDR2 SMNVEV, per germline (reference sequence). The CDR3 covers 15 residues. This CDR3 is CASSLLAGHQETQYF. The CDR3 DNA reads as TGTGCCAGCAGTTTACTAGCGGGGCACCAAGAGACCCAGTACTTC.

The V and J genes are TRBV18 and TRBJ2-1; D not resolved. This CDR3 has 13 amino acids. Germline V gene lookup returns CDR1 KGHSH and CDR2 LQKENI. The ends were cut back, 0 bases at V and 10 bases at J, with 10 bases in the middle. This CDR3 reads CASSPPLAREQFF. CDR3 coding DNA: TGTGCCAGCTCACCACCGTTAGCACGCGAGCAGTTCTTC.

This clone was counted between two and nine times. V is TRBV9 and J is TRBJ2-1; 10 bases are shared with TRBD2. V was pared by 0 bases and J by 4 bases, with 7 bases of the junction left unmatched. Germline V CDR1 and CDR2: SGDLS, YYNGEE. This CDR3 contains 17 residues. The chain's CDR3 is CASSVDPSGSYYNEQFF. CDR3 nucleotide sequence: TGTGCCAGCAGCGTAGATCCTAGCGGGAGTTATTACAATGAGCAGTTCTTC. Combining the CDR3 with reference TRBV9 and TRBJ2-1 gives the whole variable domain DSGVTQTPKHLITATGQRVTLRCSPRSGDLSVYWYQQSLDQGLQFLIQYYNGEERAKGNILERFSAQQFPDLHSELNLSSLELGDSALYFCASSVDPSGSYYNEQFFGPGTRLTVL.

The V call is TRBV6-6, the J call TRBJ2-7, with 13 positions matching TRBD2. CDR1 MNHNY and CDR2 SVGAGI come from the germline V gene (reference sequence). With 4 bases clipped from V and 6 bases from J, the junction kept 3 bases outside the gene matches. CDR3 length equals 14 residues. The DNA for the CDR3 is TGTGCCAGCAGTTCCGGGACTAGCGGGACCGAGCAGTACTTC. It specifies CASSSGTSGTEQYF.

This chain joins TRBV5-1 and TRBJ2-6, with D perhaps TRBD1 (5 bases). CDR3 length: 16 residues. The V gene lost 2 bases and the J gene lost 2 bases, with 11 bases spanning the gap. Germline V gene sequence: CDR1 SGHRS, CDR2 YFSETQ. The CDR3 nucleotides read TGCGCCAGCAGCTTACGACAGAGTGCTGGGGCCAACGTCCTGACTTTC. Protein sequence: CASSLRQSAGANVLTF.

CDR3 nucleotide sequence: TGTGCCAGCAGCCCACAGGGGCCCCCCGGAACGGGAACTGAAGCTTTCTTT. This codes for CASSPQGPPGTGTEAFF. The rearrangement links TRBV7-3 to TRBJ1-1, with 7 bases that match TRBD1. Germline CDR1 and CDR2: SGHTA and FQGTGA. This CDR3 has 17 amino acids. The V and J ends lost 5 bases and 5 bases, in that order; junction bases with no gene match: 17.

The chain uses TRBV15 and TRBJ2-3; no firm D call. Per germline, CDR1 LNHNV and CDR2 YYDKDF (reference sequence). The V end was cut by 1 base, the J end by 1 base, with 12 bases between. This CDR3 comprises 16 residues. Written as DNA, the CDR3 is TGTGCCACCAGCAGAGGTCAGGTCGTGGGCACAGATACGCAGTATTTT. Translated: CATSRGQVVGTDTQYF.

The chain employs TRBV6-6 and TRBJ2-3, with D hard to call. Germline values: CDR1 MNHNY, CDR2 SVGAGI (reference sequence). With 6 bases removed from V and 0 bases from J, the gap between germline ends came to 4 bases. This CDR3 is built from 12 residues. CDR3 residues: CASRASTDTQYF. The CDR3, as DNA: TGTGCCAGCAGGGCTAGCACAGATACGCAGTATTTT.

The chain couples TRBV5-6 to TRBJ2-2, with 7 bases that match TRBD2. The germline gives CDR1 SGHDT, CDR2 YYEEEE. The V and J ends lost 0 bases and 5 bases, in that order; junction bases with no gene match: 4. The CDR3 is made up of 15 amino acids. The CDR3 DNA sequence: TGTGCCAGCAGCTTGGGGCAGGGAGGGACCGGGGAGCTGTTTTTT. It encodes CASSLGQGGTGELFF.

In nucleotides, the CDR3 is TGCGCCAGCAGCTATTCGGCGGGCGAGCAGTACTTC. As protein: CASSYSAGEQYF. The gene calls are TRBV5-1 and TRBJ2-7, with D tentatively TRBD2 (5 bases). Germline assignment: CDR1 SGHRS and CDR2 YFSETQ. This CDR3 contains 12 residues. The V gene lost 3 bases and the J gene lost 6 bases, with 10 bases spanning the gap.

The genes are TRBV28 and TRBJ1-3; TRBD1 matches at 7 bases. The ends lost 7 bases at V and 0 bases at J; junction bases unmatched: 9. CDR3 length: 16 residues. Germline V gene lookup returns CDR1 MDHEN and CDR2 SYDVKM. The CDR3 spells CASTAGQTLSGNTIYF. CDR3 nucleotides: TGTGCCAGCACCGCGGGACAGACACTCTCTGGAAACACCATATATTTT.

V usage is TRBV5-4 and J usage is TRBJ2-1; D is perhaps TRBD1 (6 bases). Germline lookup yields CDR1 SGHNT and CDR2 YYREEE (reference sequence). Trimming left V 1 base short and J 6 bases short, with 17 bases between. The length of the CDR3 is 16 residues. The CDR3 DNA is TGTGCCAGCAGCTTGATGGAGACAGGTAATCTCAATGAGCAGTTCTTC. Its translation is CASSLMETGNLNEQFF.

The CDR3 reads CASSEMGRNEQYF. CDR3 in DNA: TGTGCCAGCAGTGAAATGGGCCGAAACGAGCAGTACTTC. This sequence joins TRBV2 and TRBJ2-7; D call uncertain. The germline gives CDR1 SNHLY, CDR2 FYNNEI. The V and J ends lost 2 bases and 5 bases respectively, with 10 bases between them. The CDR3 loop spans 13 amino acids.

Worth noting for this clone: Different DNA sequences within this sample yield the same CDR3. V is TRBV18 and J is TRBJ1-1; D is perhaps TRBD1 (6 bases). CDR1 and CDR2 (germline): KGHSH, LQKENI. V was pared by 0 bases and J by 1 base, with 6 bases between. The CDR3 runs 14 residues. The CDR3 protein is CASSPPGQNTEAFF. The CDR3, as DNA: TGTGCCAGCTCACCACCGGGACAGAACACTGAAGCTTTCTTT.

The rearrangement links TRBV10-1 to TRBJ2-1, with D perhaps TRBD2 (6 bases). The CDR3 is made up of 13 amino acids. Germline CDR1 WNHNN, CDR2 SYGVQD (reference sequence). Trimming removed 4 bases from V and 8 bases from J, with 12 bases in between. CDR3 region: CASSGPGGDEQFF. The CDR3 nucleotides are TGCGCCAGCAGTGGACCCGGCGGGGATGAGCAGTTCTTC.

V and J are TRBV30 and TRBJ2-1; 8 bases are a match to TRBD2. V lost 1 base to trimming and J lost 6 bases; unmatched junction nucleotides: 11. This CDR3 contains 16 residues. Germline loops: CDR1 GTSNPN, CDR2 SVGIG (reference sequence). CDR3 protein: CAWSALTSGGGNEQFF. CDR3 coding DNA: TGTGCCTGGAGTGCCCTCACTAGCGGAGGGGGCAATGAGCAGTTCTTC.

The V and J genes are TRBV27 and TRBJ1-2, with D tentatively TRBD1 (6 bases). V lost 5 bases and J 5 bases, leaving 18 bases between the germline ends. The V gene's germline CDR1 is MNHEY and CDR2 SMNVEV (reference sequence). The CDR3 contains 15 residues. This chain's CDR3 is CASSPDRGAGYGYTF. The DNA of the CDR3 is TGTGCCAGCAGTCCCGATCGGGGGGCCGGGTATGGCTACACCTTC.